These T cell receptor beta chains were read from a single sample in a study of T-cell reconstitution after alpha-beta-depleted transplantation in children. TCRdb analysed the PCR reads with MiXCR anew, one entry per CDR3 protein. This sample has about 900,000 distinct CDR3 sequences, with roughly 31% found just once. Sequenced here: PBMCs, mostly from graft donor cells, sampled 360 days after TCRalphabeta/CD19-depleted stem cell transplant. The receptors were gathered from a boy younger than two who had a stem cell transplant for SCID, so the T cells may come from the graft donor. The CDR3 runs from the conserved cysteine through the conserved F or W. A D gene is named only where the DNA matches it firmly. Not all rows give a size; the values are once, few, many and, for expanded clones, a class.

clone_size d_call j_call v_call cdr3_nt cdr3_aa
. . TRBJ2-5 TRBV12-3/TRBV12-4 TGTGCCAGCAGTTTTATGGGGACCCAGTACTTC CASSFMGTQYF
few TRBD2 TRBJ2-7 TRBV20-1 TGCAGTACGCGGGGGACCAACTACGAGCAGTACTTC CSTRGTNYEQYF
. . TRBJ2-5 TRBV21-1 TGTGCCAGCAGCAAATGCAGGGACAGACAAGAGACCCAGTACTTC CASSKCRDRQETQYF
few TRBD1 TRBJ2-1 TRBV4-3 TGCGCCAGCAGGAGGGACAGGGGCCTCAATGAGCAGTTCTTC CASRRDRGLNEQFF
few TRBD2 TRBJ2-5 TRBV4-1 TGCGCCAGCAGCCAAGATAGACTAGCCTCGTTCAGAGAGACCCAGTACTTC CASSQDRLASFRETQYF
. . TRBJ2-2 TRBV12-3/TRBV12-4 TGTGCCAGCAGTTTAGGGGACGGGAGATCAACCGGGGAGCTGTTTTTT CASSLGDGRSTGELFF
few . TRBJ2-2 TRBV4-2 TGTGCCAGCAGCCAAGGGGGCTACAACACCGGGGAGCTGTTTTTT CASSQGGYNTGELFF
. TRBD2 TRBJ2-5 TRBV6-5 TGTGCCAGCAGTTACTCGTCTAGCGGGGGGCAAGAGACCCAGTACTTC CASSYSSSGGQETQYF
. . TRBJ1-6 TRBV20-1 TGCAGTGCTAGGGGACCCGACGGGTCCCTCCACTTT CSARGPDGSLHF
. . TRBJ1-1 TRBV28 TGTGCCAGCCTCTCGGGGGAAGGGACGACGAACACTGAAGCTTTCTTT CASLSGEGTTNTEAFF
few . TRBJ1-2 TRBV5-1 TGCGCCAGCAGCTTGGGTGGGACGGAGAATTATGGCTACACCTTC CASSLGGTENYGYTF
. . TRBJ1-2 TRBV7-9 TGTGCCAGCAGCTCTCGATTCGGGGATTATGGCTACACCTTC CASSSRFGDYGYTF
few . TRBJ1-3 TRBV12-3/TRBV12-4 TGTGCCAGCACTTTACGGGGACGCTCTGGAAACACCATATATTTT CASTLRGRSGNTIYF
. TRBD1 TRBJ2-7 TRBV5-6 TGTGCCAGCAGCTTGGGGTGGCCGGGACAGGGGGTCTACGAGCAGTACTTC CASSLGWPGQGVYEQYF
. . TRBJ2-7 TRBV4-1 TGCGCCAGCAGCCAAGAGTTCAGAAGCTCCTACGAGCAGTACTTC CASSQEFRSSYEQYF
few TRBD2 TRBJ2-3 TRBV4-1 TGCGCCAGCAGCCAAGTTCCCCTAGCGGGGGGGAGTACTAGCACAGATACGCAGTATTTT CASSQVPLAGGSTSTDTQYF
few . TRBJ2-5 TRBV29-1 TGCAGCGTACCGGGGGATATTCAAGAGACCCAGTACTTC CSVPGDIQETQYF